This T cell receptor (beta chain) was found in a study of blood T cell repertoires in COVID-19. Study-wide context: The United States, Italy and Spain provided the acute and convalescent COVID-19 samples. From T cells, B-cell-depleted T cells, or PBMCs came the material, which was cDNA or gDNA.

As processed by the authors: Reference gene primer amplification yielded estimated nucleated cell counts. Clones were sequenced by immunoSEQ multiplex PCR, and TCRdb holds only the in-frame ones, with some missing. V, J and clone size are those of that table, while D and trimming were read from the DNA. Seen here are 80,000 to 85,000 clones, 84% observed once, and the top ten hold under 15%. The CDR3 consists of 11 residues. Deletions cut 7 bases from V and 2 bases from J, with 6 bases between. CDR1 and CDR2 from the germline V gene are DFQATT and SNEGSKA (reference sequence). The sample taken for sequencing was peripheral blood. The TCR comes from a human donor in a cohort sampled during active COVID-19. The J gene is TRBJ1-3, the V gene TRBV20-1; D remains ambiguous. This CDR3 is CSVQAGNTIYF. CDR3 sequence (DNA): TGCAGTGTGCAGGCTGGAAACACCATATATTTT.